This T cell receptor beta chain is from a study of post-analysis software for immune sequencing data. Turning to the study itself: There were relapsing-remitting, secondary progressive and progressive-relapsing multiple sclerosis among the disease courses included.

Prepared TCR beta cDNA libraries contained unique molecular identifiers. TCRdb itself ran the PCR reads through MiXCR, one entry per CDR3 protein. Altogether about half a million distinct CDR3 sequences are present, roughly 45% being singletons, with the ten largest covering 9.5% to 13%. As for this clonotype: Its antigen is unknown.

Study outcomes and limitations: Multiple sclerosis patients showed significantly lower normalized Chao1 diversity than controls did.

Sample: blood. This sequence originates from a girl aged 5-17 years with multiple sclerosis.

The CDR3 here is CASSVGGTGEEKLFF. The CDR3 DNA reads TGTGCCAGCAGCGTAGGTGGGACAGGGGAAGAAAAACTGTTTTTT. V usage is TRBV9 and J usage is TRBJ1-4, with TRBD1 matching 10 bases. Germline V lookup: CDR1 SGDLS, CDR2 YYNGEE. The CDR3 has 15 residues. The V and J ends lost 0 bases and 8 bases, in that order; junction bases with no gene match: 4.